The sequence of this TCR beta chain was determined in a study of OX40 agonist ivuxolimab in advanced cancers. Study summary: Patients received intravenous ivuxolimab every 2 weeks at 0.01 to 10 mg/kg. Overall study results and limits: Patients who responded partially at 0.1-3.0 mg/kg showed clonal expansion ranking among the lowest. On average, CD8+ T cells had more expanded clones than CD4+.

The CDR3 is made up of 16 amino acids. V lost 2 bases, J lost 1 base, and 1 base stayed unmatched. Germline loops: CDR1 SGHRS, CDR2 YFSETQ. Using immunoSEQ multiplex PCR, the repertoire was profiled, and TCRdb retains in-frame clones only, with some absent. The table has about 53,000 clones, 88% seen once. This clone is a singleton in its sample. Its antigen is unknown. This material consisted of CD4+ or CD8+ T cells sorted from blood, taken in a trial of the OX40 agonist ivuxolimab. The genes are TRBV5-1 and TRBJ2-2; TRBD2 agrees at 11 bases. The receptor's source is an adult with an advanced solid tumor such as melanoma, head and neck, liver or kidney cancer. Here the CDR3 reads CASSFGLAGNTGELFF. The DNA of the CDR3 is TGCGCCAGCAGCTTCGGACTAGCGGGGAACACCGGGGAGCTGTTTTTT.